These 20 T cell receptor beta chains originate from one sample sequenced in a study of T cell repertoires in cytomegalovirus infection. TCRdb ran MiXCR on the reads and lists one entry per CDR3 protein. Of around 260,000 distinct CDR3 sequences listed, approximately 8.3% are singletons. Sequenced: PBMCs. Every receptor here comes from a human donor in good health (CMV status not recorded). Some clones in this sample may be carry-over from other donors' samples.

This clonotype was observed at least ten times. The V call is TRBV7-2, the J call TRBJ1-6; no reliable D call. Germline V gene lookup returns CDR1 SGHTA and CDR2 FQGNSA. The CDR3 is 15 residues long. V lost 4 bases, J lost 2 bases, and 9 bases lay in between. The DNA of the CDR3 is TGTGCCAGCAGCTCTCGAGCGGCCTATAATTCACCCCTCCACTTT. Protein sequence: CASSSRAAYNSPLHF.

For this clonotype: It may be a read error: a sequence one base away is much more abundant. Written as DNA, the CDR3 is TGTGCCAGCAGCCGGGACAAGGGGGAAAGGGCTGAAGCTTTCTTT. It is translated as CASSRDKGERAEAFF. V usage is TRBV7-2 and J usage is TRBJ1-1; TRBD1 is a possible D gene (6 bases). The CDR3 contains 15 residues. Trimming removed 5 bases at V and 6 bases at J, with 19 bases between. CDR1 is SGHTA and CDR2 is FQGNSA in the germline V gene.

This clonotype was observed a few times. The chain uses TRBV18 and TRBJ1-6; a weak D match, TRBD1 (6 bases). CDR1 KGHSH and CDR2 LQKENI come from the germline V gene. Trimming took 2 bases from V and 8 from J, leaving 10 bases between them. This CDR3 has 14 amino acids. This CDR3 reads CASSPRGADSPLHF. The DNA for the CDR3 is TGTGCCAGCTCACCAAGGGGGGCAGATTCACCCCTCCACTTT.

This clonotype was observed many times. This chain connects TRBV7-2 to TRBJ2-5, with D perhaps TRBD1 (6 bases). The CDR3 extends over 15 amino acids. CDR1 is SGHTA and CDR2 is FQGNSA in the germline V gene. V lost 0 bases, J lost 2 bases, and 10 bases lay in between. This CDR3 reads CASSLAGASQETQYF. The CDR3 region has the DNA TGTGCCAGCAGCTTAGCGGGGGCGTCTCAAGAGACCCAGTACTTC.

This clonotype came up many times. The chain employs TRBV7-2 and TRBJ2-3; 9 bases match TRBD2. Germline loops: CDR1 SGHTA, CDR2 FQGNSA. After removal of 0 bases from V and 4 bases from J, the junction contained 5 bases not matched to a gene. The CDR3 has 16 amino acids. The CDR3 DNA is TGTGCCAGCAGCTTAGCCTTCGCGGGGGGGGCAGATACGCAGTATTTT. It is translated as CASSLAFAGGADTQYF.

This clonotype was detected many times. The chain joins TRBV30 to TRBJ1-1; D gene uncertain. This CDR3 contains 11 residues. Between the trimmed V and J ends, which lost 2 bases and 4 bases, there was a span of 5 bases. Germline V gene data show CDR1 as GTSNPN and CDR2 as SVGIG (reference sequence). CDR3 sequence (DNA): TGTGCCTGGAGTATGGGCACTGAAGCTTTCTTT. Residues: CAWSMGTEAFF.

This clonotype was observed a few times. This chain uses TRBV5-5 with TRBJ2-7; TRBD1 matches at 8 bases. V gave up 9 bases and J gave up 9 bases; unmatched junction bases: 14. Per the germline V gene, CDR1 is SGHKS and CDR2 is YYEKEE (reference sequence). The CDR3 spans 13 residues. The CDR3 DNA is TGTGCCACCGGACAGGGTCCCTTTGGGGTGCAGTACTTC. Protein: CATGQGPFGVQYF.

The chain uses TRBV7-2 and TRBJ2-1; 14 bases line up with TRBD2. V shed 4 bases and J 10 bases; nucleotides not matched to a gene: 9. The CDR3 consists of 16 residues. Germline CDR1 is SGHTA and CDR2 is FQGNSA. DNA of the CDR3: TGTGCCAGCAGCTCCCCCGGACTAGCGGGAGGTGGGGAGCAGTTCTTC. This gives the protein CASSSPGLAGGGEQFF.

The V call is TRBV6-2 or TRBV6-3, the J call TRBJ2-1; D is tentatively TRBD1 or TRBD2 (5 bases each). The CDR3 contains 13 residues. CDR1 is MNHEY and CDR2 is SVGEGT in the germline V gene. Trimming cost V 6 bases and J 15 bases, with 21 bases left between them. The chain's CDR3 is CASSPARGTASFF. The CDR3 DNA is TGTGCCAGCAGCCCGGCCCGTGGGACCGCTTCGTTCTTC.

This clonotype was seen many times. J is TRBJ2-5 and V is TRBV6-2 or TRBV6-3; possibly TRBD2 for D (7 bases). The germline V gene encodes CDR1 MNHEY and CDR2 SVGEGT. This CDR3 contains 17 residues. V lost 4 bases and J 5 bases, leaving 23 bases between the germline ends. The CDR3 reads CASSSTPSSGGRETQYF. The CDR3 nucleotides are TGTGCCAGCAGTTCAACTCCCTCTTCGGGGGGCCGGGAGACCCAGTACTTC.

This clonotype was seen a few times. The J gene is TRBJ2-5, the V gene TRBV2, with 8 bases identical to TRBD2. With V trimmed by 7 bases and J by 5 bases, 3 bases remained unmatched. The CDR3 consists of 12 residues. Germline values: CDR1 SNHLY, CDR2 FYNNEI. As DNA, the CDR3 is TGTGCCAGCACCCCGGGGGGGGAGACCCAGTACTTC. Translation gives CASTPGGETQYF.

This clonotype was observed at least ten times. This chain links TRBV7-9 with TRBJ2-3, with 8 positions matching TRBD1. CDR1 is SEHNR, CDR2 FQNEAQ, per germline (reference sequence). This CDR3 has 15 amino acids. The trim removed 5 bases at V and 0 bases at J, leaving 4 bases unmatched. The CDR3 here is CASSRRGLSTDTQYF. The CDR3, as DNA: TGTGCCAGCAGCCGCAGGGGGCTAAGCACAGATACGCAGTATTTT.

This clonotype was seen many times. The chain has TRBV7-2 and TRBJ1-5, with 10 positions matching TRBD1. Trimming removed 5 bases from V and 8 bases from J; junction bases left unmatched: 9. The CDR3 loop spans 15 amino acids. Germline loops: CDR1 SGHTA, CDR2 FQGNSA. CDR3 sequence (DNA): TGTGCCAGCAGCCCCTGGACAGGGGGTGGTGAGCCCCAGCATTTT. It yields the protein CASSPWTGGGEPQHF. The whole variable domain, filled in from reference TRBV7-2 and TRBJ1-5, reads GAGVSQSPSNKVTEKGKDVELRCDPISGHTALYWYRQSLGQGLEFLIYFQGNSAPDKSGLPSDRFSAERTGGSVSTLTIQRTQQEDSAVYLCASSPWTGGGEPQHFGDGTRLSIL.

Ten or more counts support this clonotype. CDR3 sequence (DNA): TGTGCCAGCAGGCTCAGCACCGGCAATCAGCCCCAGCATTTT. Amino acid sequence: CASRLSTGNQPQHF. V is TRBV12-3 or TRBV12-4 and J is TRBJ1-5; D unclear. V gave up 6 bases and J gave up 2 bases, with 11 bases separating them. The CDR3 spans 14 residues.

This clonotype was seen many times. The V call is TRBV7-2, the J call TRBJ1-5; perhaps TRBD1 as D (5 bases). V was trimmed by 5 bases and J by 4 bases, leaving 18 bases between them. This CDR3 spans 16 amino acids. CDR1 SGHTA and CDR2 FQGNSA come from the germline V gene. CDR3 nucleotides: TGTGCCAGCAGCGCATGGGCAGGGCTGGTGAATCAGCCCCAGCATTTT. It encodes CASSAWAGLVNQPQHF.

This clonotype was seen ten or more times. The rearrangement links TRBV7-2 to TRBJ1-2; TRBD1 matches 9 bases. This CDR3 is built from 17 residues. After removal of 6 bases from V and 5 bases from J, the junction contained 16 bases not matched to a gene. CDR1 is SGHTA, CDR2 FQGNSA, per germline. The chain's CDR3 is CASSQPGQGLVSYGYTF. CDR3 in DNA: TGTGCCAGCAGTCAACCGGGACAGGGCCTCGTGAGTTATGGCTACACCTTC.

In its sample, this clonotype was seen once. A much larger clone differs by one base, so this may be a read error. The chain has TRBV7-2 and TRBJ2-5, with D possibly TRBD1 on 5 matching bases. Germline CDR1 is SGHTA and CDR2 is FQGNSA. The CDR3 contains 13 residues. The chain's CDR3 is CVSSLVGVETQYF. The CDR3 coding sequence is TGTGTCAGCAGCTTAGTAGGGGTAGAGACCCAGTACTTC.

This sequence joins TRBV6-2 or TRBV6-3 and TRBJ1-2, with a weak D call TRBD1 (5 bases). CDR3 size: 13 residues. CDR1 and CDR2 from the germline V gene are MNHEY and SVGEGT. V lost 5 bases and J 5 bases, leaving 12 bases between the germline ends. The DNA of the CDR3 is TGTGCCAGCAGTCGTTCGACAGTTTATGGCTACACCTTC. Residues: CASSRSTVYGYTF.

In its sample, this clonotype was seen many times. The rearrangement links TRBV19 to TRBJ1-3; D unclear. Per germline, CDR1 LNHDA and CDR2 SQIVND (reference sequence). V lost 5 bases to trimming and J lost 0 bases, with 14 bases between them. The CDR3 contains 16 residues. Here the CDR3 reads CASSPSTALSGNTIYF. CDR3 nucleotide sequence: TGTGCCAGTAGTCCGTCTACAGCACTCTCTGGAAACACCATATATTTT.

The table lists this clonotype with a few counts. This chain links TRBV7-8 with TRBJ2-3; 7 nucleotides align to TRBD2. Unmatched junction bases numbered 6, after V lost 8 bases and J lost 1 base. The V gene's germline CDR1 is SGHVS and CDR2 FQNEAQ. The CDR3 extends over 14 amino acids. CDR3 residues: CASLTGGGTDTQYF. The DNA of the CDR3 is TGTGCCAGCTTGACGGGAGGCGGCACAGATACGCAGTATTTT.